These 25 T cell receptor beta chains share one sample of origin, sequenced in a study of early stage breast cancer tumors. Method: immunoSEQ multiplex PCR; TCRdb's copy keeps in-frame clones and lacks some. Among fewer than 30,000 clones listed, around 50% were seen once. Sequenced material: breast tumor tissue. The receptors stem from a person in their fifties with breast cancer.

This clone has only a few counts. The chain uses TRBV6-1 and TRBJ2-2, with 13 bases aligning to TRBD2. From germline, CDR1 is MNHNS and CDR2 SASEGT. CDR3 length: 18 amino acids. With 0 bases clipped from V and 2 bases from J, the junction kept 3 bases outside the gene matches. CDR3 DNA: TGTGCCAGCAGTGAAGCGGGACTAGCGGGGCCTAACACCGGGGAGCTGTTTTTT. Its translation: CASSEAGLAGPNTGELFF.

Within the sample, this clone is medium-sized. This chain connects TRBV14 to TRBJ2-2; unclear D gene. Per the germline V gene, CDR1 is SGHDN and CDR2 is FVKESK. The CDR3 spans 15 residues. V was pared by 1 base and J by 2 bases, with 8 bases between. The CDR3 bases are TGTGCCAGCAGCCAAGGGCCCTATAACACCGGGGAGCTGTTTTTT. It is translated as CASSQGPYNTGELFF.

The table lists this clone with a few counts. The CDR3 spells CASSVSPGVAPRDEQFF. The CDR3 DNA reads TGTGCCAGCAGTGTCTCCCCAGGGGTGGCGCCACGGGATGAGCAGTTCTTC. This chain joins TRBV2 and TRBJ2-1; possibly TRBD1 for D (6 bases). Trimming took off 4 bases at V and 8 bases at J, with 24 bases between the two ends. This CDR3 is built from 17 residues. CDR1 is SNHLY and CDR2 is FYNNEI in the germline V gene.

The chain employs TRBV5-4 and TRBJ2-3; D is perhaps TRBD1 (5 bases). Germline V gene data show CDR1 as SGHNT and CDR2 as YYREEE (reference sequence). This CDR3 is built from 14 residues. The V and J ends lost 0 bases and 6 bases respectively, with 11 bases between them. The CDR3 spells CASSLVAGPDTQYF. In DNA form, the CDR3 reads TGTGCCAGCAGCTTGGTGGCAGGGCCTGATACGCAGTATTTT.

The chain carries TRBV27 and TRBJ2-1, with 11 positions matching TRBD2. Trimming at V came to 7 bases and at J to 7 bases, leaving 12 bases not matched to a gene. The CDR3 covers 16 residues. The germline CDR1 and CDR2 sequences are MNHEY and SMNVEV (reference sequence). CDR3: CASTSGRTALGNEQFF. CDR3 sequence (DNA): TGTGCCAGCACTAGCGGGAGGACCGCTCTGGGGAATGAGCAGTTCTTC.

The V gene is TRBV29-1, the J gene TRBJ1-2; unclear D gene. CDR1 is SQVTM and CDR2 is ANQGSEA in the germline V gene. V lost 7 bases, J lost 2 bases, and 17 bases lay in between. The CDR3 runs to 14 residues. The CDR3 is CSASGLAGNYGYTF. CDR3 DNA sequence: TGCAGCGCCTCGGGCCTCGCTGGGAACTATGGCTACACCTTC. The whole variable domain, remainder taken from reference TRBV29-1 and TRBJ1-2, is SAVISQKPSRDICQRGTSLTIQCQVDSQVTMMFWYRQQPGQSLTLIATANQGSEATYESGFVIDKFPISRPNLTFSTLTVSNMSPEDSSIYLCSASGLAGNYGYTFGSGTRLTVV.

CDR3 region: CASSSQGTGTDTQYF. The CDR3 DNA follows: TGTGCCAGCAGCTCCCAAGGGACAGGCACAGATACGCAGTATTTT. This chain connects TRBV11-1 to TRBJ2-3; 7 nucleotides align to TRBD1. Germline CDR1 is SGHAT and CDR2 is FQDESV (reference sequence). V gave up 4 bases and J gave up 1 base; unmatched junction bases: 5. This CDR3 contains 15 residues.

This clone was counted between two and nine times. The chain couples TRBV18 to TRBJ2-7, with a possible D match to TRBD1 (7 bases). V lost 6 bases and J lost 6, with 15 bases in between. CDR3 size: 13 residues. Per germline, CDR1 KGHSH and CDR2 LQKENI. The CDR3 spells CASSPQGGGEQYF. CDR3 DNA: TGTGCCAGCTCGCCGCAGGGGGGAGGCGAGCAGTACTTC.

This rearrangement joins TRBV11-1 to TRBJ1-1, with 9 bases lining up with TRBD1. The germline CDR1 and CDR2 sequences are SGHAT and FQDESV (reference sequence). This CDR3 has 17 residues. Losses at the gene ends were 4 bases for V and 3 bases for J; bases not matched to a gene: 12. The CDR3 nucleotides read TGTGCCAGCAGCTCCGACAGGACAGGGGTTGGGGACACTGAAGCTTTCTTT. Translating it yields CASSSDRTGVGDTEAFF.

V usage is TRBV18 and J usage is TRBJ2-5, with D perhaps TRBD2 (6 bases). This CDR3 is built from 13 residues. Deletions cut 6 bases from V and 4 bases from J, with 12 bases between. CDR1 is KGHSH, CDR2 LQKENI, per germline. The CDR3 region is CASSPGGGETQYF. Written as DNA, the CDR3 is TGTGCCAGCTCCCCCGGGGGAGGAGAGACCCAGTACTTC.

The chain couples TRBV20-1 to TRBJ2-5, with a tentative D call TRBD2 (6 bases). The CDR3 spans 10 residues. Germline CDR1 DFQATT, CDR2 SNEGSKA (reference sequence). The DNA for the CDR3 is TGCAGCGCGGGGCAAGAGACCCAGTACTTC. Encoded protein: CSAGQETQYF.

The chain joins TRBV19 to TRBJ2-3; 11 bases match TRBD1. Germline CDR1 LNHDA, CDR2 SQIVND (reference sequence). J was trimmed by 5 bases and V by 3 bases; bases with no gene match: 4. This CDR3 comprises 15 residues. CDR3 coding DNA: TGTGCCAGTAGTATTTGGGACAGGGGGATAGATACGCAGTATTTT. Translation: CASSIWDRGIDTQYF.

CDR3 DNA: TGTGCCAGCAGCTTGGTTGTGGGGCCAGGGCGACAGTACTTC. It codes for CASSLVVGPGRQYF. The V call is TRBV5-6, the J call TRBJ2-5, with a weak D call TRBD1 (5 bases). Trimming shortened V by 0 bases and J by 11 bases, and 17 bases separated the two germline ends. Germline V lookup: CDR1 SGHDT, CDR2 YYEEEE. The CDR3 extends over 14 amino acids. Using reference TRBV5-6 and TRBJ2-5 for the parts outside the CDR3, the full variable domain is DAGVTQSPTHLIKTRGQQVTLRCSPKSGHDTVSWYQQALGQGPQFIFQYYEEEERQRGNFPDRFSGHQFPNYSSELNVNALLLGDSALYLCASSLVVGPGRQYFGPGTRLLVL.

Regarding this clone: Given the absence of the conserved phenylalanine or tryptophan at the CDR3 end, a read error is likely. No DNA is shown, since the ends of the CDR3 on it are uncertain; the CDR3 is the one TCRdb lists. V and J are TRBV15 and TRBJ2-7; the table's TRBD1 call for D was not verified on the DNA. The CDR3 contains 12 residues when both ends are counted. Germline V CDR1 and CDR2: LNHNV, YYDKDF (reference sequence). The CDR3 region is CATSRDYRDIRT.

The chain links TRBV19 to TRBJ1-2; TRBD1 is a possible D gene (5 bases). Germline V gene lookup returns CDR1 LNHDA and CDR2 SQIVND (reference sequence). V was trimmed by 7 bases and J by 3 bases, leaving 9 bases between them. This CDR3 comprises 12 residues. CDR3 loop: CASMTDYYGYTF. In DNA form, the CDR3 reads TGTGCCAGTATGACAGATTACTATGGCTACACCTTC. Full variable domain (remainder filled in from reference TRBV19 and TRBJ1-2): DGGITQSPKYLFRKEGQNVTLSCEQNLNHDAMYWYRQDPGQGLRLIYYSQIVNDFQKGDIAEGYSVSREKKESFPLTVTSAQKNPTAFYLCASMTDYYGYTFGSGTRLTVV.

The V and J genes are TRBV7-3 and TRBJ2-5, with D perhaps TRBD2 (7 bases). Germline lookup yields CDR1 SGHTA and CDR2 FQGTGA. V was shortened by 2 bases and J by 5 bases, with 15 bases between the two germline ends. The CDR3 extends over 15 amino acids. The DNA for the CDR3 is TGTGCCAGCAGCTTATCAAGGGGGGGAGTGGAGACCCAGTACTTC. Protein: CASSLSRGGVETQYF.

CDR3 residues: CAWSVPRSTGAGTGELFF. The DNA of the CDR3 is TGTGCCTGGAGTGTGCCCCGATCGACAGGGGCGGGAACCGGGGAGCTGTTTTTT. The chain couples TRBV30 to TRBJ2-2; TRBD1 matches at 8 bases. The CDR3 loop spans 18 amino acids. The V gene end was trimmed by 0 bases and the J gene end by 5 bases; junction bases not matched to a gene: 14. Germline V gene lookup returns CDR1 GTSNPN and CDR2 SVGIG (reference sequence). Using reference TRBV30 and TRBJ2-2 for the parts outside the CDR3, the full variable domain is SQTIHQWPATLVQPVGSPLSLECTVEGTSNPNLYWYRQAAGRGLQLLFYSVGIGQISSEVPQNLSASRPQDRQFILSSKKLLLSDSGFYLCAWSVPRSTGAGTGELFFGEGSRLTVL.

The chain combines TRBV19 with TRBJ1-5; TRBD1 matches at 9 bases. Germline trimming cut 4 bases from V and 0 bases from J; bases unmatched to any gene: 7. The CDR3 contains 17 residues. Germline CDR1 is LNHDA and CDR2 is SQIVND (reference sequence). The chain's CDR3 is CASSTDRGFGSNQPQHF. The CDR3 DNA is TGTGCCAGTAGTACCGACAGGGGGTTTGGTAGCAATCAGCCCCAGCATTTT.

The gene calls are TRBV25-1 and TRBJ2-2; 13 bases agree with TRBD2. The V gene's germline CDR1 is MGHDK and CDR2 SYGVNS. The CDR3 covers 18 residues. The J segment lost 5 bases and the V segment lost 3 bases, leaving 9 bases of the junction unmatched. The CDR3 DNA reads as TGTGCCAGCAGTGACCCGGGACTAGCGGGAAGAGGGACCGGGGAGCTGTTTTTT. It codes for CASSDPGLAGRGTGELFF.

The rearrangement uses TRBV11-2 and TRBJ1-5; 7 nucleotides match TRBD1. CDR1 SGHAT and CDR2 FQNNGV come from the germline V gene. V lost 1 base and J lost 3; bases outside the gene matches: 3. There are 15 residues in the CDR3. As DNA, the CDR3 is TGTGCCAGCAGCTTAGGACAGGGACCCAATCAGCCCCAGCATTTT. Translation: CASSLGQGPNQPQHF.

This clone was detected only once. The DNA of the CDR3 is TGTGCCAGCAGACCCGGACGAATCGGGGAGCTGTTTTTT. Translated: CASRPGRIGELFF. The chain uses TRBV11-2 and TRBJ2-2; no definite D call. V lost 6 bases and J lost 7, with 12 bases in between. CDR1 and CDR2 (germline): SGHAT, FQNNGV. This CDR3 contains 13 residues. The full variable domain, rest sourced from reference TRBV11-2 and TRBJ2-2, is EAGVAQSPRYKIIEKRQSVAFWCNPISGHATLYWYQQILGQGPKLLIQFQNNGVVDDSQLPKDRFSAERLKGVDSTLKIQPAKLEDSAVYLCASRPGRIGELFFGEGSRLTVL.

This rearrangement joins TRBV7-2 to TRBJ2-1; 14 bases map to TRBD2. V dropped 5 bases and J dropped 7; count of bases not matched to a gene: 13. CDR1 is SGHTA and CDR2 is FQGNSA in the germline V gene. This CDR3 contains 18 residues. CDR3 sequence reads: CASSQRLAGGPQSNEQFF. The CDR3 DNA sequence: TGTGCCAGCAGCCAGAGACTAGCGGGAGGGCCGCAGTCAAATGAGCAGTTCTTC.

The rearrangement links TRBV27 to TRBJ2-7; 11 bases agree with TRBD1. J gave up 4 bases and V 3 bases, and 2 bases lay outside the gene matches. The CDR3 length is 14 residues. Germline V CDR1 and CDR2: MNHEY, SMNVEV (reference sequence). CDR3 region: CASSLGQGGYEQYF. The DNA for the CDR3 is TGTGCCAGCAGTTTGGGACAGGGGGGTTACGAGCAGTACTTC.

This chain joins TRBV5-4 and TRBJ2-1, with TRBD2 matching over 7 bases. The V gene end was trimmed by 0 bases and the J gene end by 7 bases; junction bases not matched to a gene: 4. The CDR3 spans 14 residues. Germline CDR1 is SGHNT and CDR2 is YYREEE (reference sequence). This CDR3 is CASSLGGSLNEQFF. DNA of the CDR3: TGTGCCAGCAGCTTGGGCGGGAGTCTGAATGAGCAGTTCTTC.

The V call is TRBV6-5, the J call TRBJ1-2, with TRBD1 as a possible D gene (6 bases). Between the trimmed V and J ends, which lost 0 bases and 6 bases, there was a span of 11 bases. Germline CDR1 and CDR2: MNHEY and SVGAGI. The CDR3 has 14 amino acids. The CDR3 here is CASSYSGGRDGYTF. The DNA for the CDR3 is TGTGCCAGCAGTTACTCAGGGGGGCGGGATGGCTACACCTTC.